The next 10 T cell receptor beta chains were all read from a single sample in a study of cytomegalovirus exposure and HLA in healthy donors. PCR used 60 Vbeta primers and 13 Jbeta primers. Clones were sequenced by immunoSEQ multiplex PCR, and TCRdb holds only the in-frame ones, with some missing. The repertoire has approximately 150,000 clones, about four fifths of them found once; the top ten carry under 15%. Sequencing input: PBMCs. These receptors were taken from a woman between 45 and 60 years old in good health and CMV-seronegative.

The J gene is TRBJ1-5, the V gene TRBV15; the match to TRBD1 covers 8 bases. V lost 0 bases, J lost 2 bases, and 6 bases stayed unmatched. The CDR3 has 17 amino acids. Germline CDR1 reads LNHNV; CDR2 reads YYDKDF (reference sequence). DNA of the CDR3: TGTGCCACCAGCAGAGACCACGGACAGGGCGGCAATCAGCCCCAGCATTTT. Amino acid sequence: CATSRDHGQGGNQPQHF. Full variable domain (remainder filled in from reference TRBV15 and TRBJ1-5): DAMVIQNPRYQVTQFGKPVTLSCSQTLNHNVMYWYQQKSSQAPKLLFHYYDKDFNNEADTPDNFQSRRPNTSFCFLDIRSPGLGDTAMYLCATSRDHGQGGNQPQHFGDGTRLSIL.

The rearrangement uses TRBV7-9 and TRBJ1-1; D possibly corresponds to TRBD1 (6 bases). CDR3 length: 17 residues. Germline CDR1 SEHNR, CDR2 FQNEAQ (reference sequence). Trimming stripped 4 bases from V and 2 bases from J, with 20 bases between. Here the CDR3 reads CASSSVGGVQGNTEAFF. CDR3 DNA: TGTGCCAGCAGCTCAGTGGGGGGGGTACAGGGAAACACTGAAGCTTTCTTT.

This sequence joins TRBV29-1 and TRBJ2-1; 11 bases align to TRBD2. V dropped 4 bases and J dropped 6; count of bases not matched to a gene: 5. In germline, CDR1 is SQVTM, CDR2 ANQGSEA. CDR3 length: 14 amino acids. Written as DNA, the CDR3 is TGCAGCGTTGTAAAACTAGCGGGAGTCAATGAGCAGTTCTTC. Its protein is CSVVKLAGVNEQFF.

V and J are TRBV5-1 and TRBJ1-3; D remains unclear. Deletions cut 5 bases from V and 0 bases from J, with 9 bases between. The CDR3 sequence is 14 residues long. The V gene's germline CDR1 is SGHRS and CDR2 YFSETQ. CDR3 residues: CASSGAFSGNTIYF. The CDR3 nucleotides are TGCGCCAGCAGTGGAGCTTTCTCTGGAAACACCATATATTTT.

This rearrangement joins TRBV28 to TRBJ2-2; TRBD2 aligns across 9 bases. J gave up 0 bases and V 6 bases, and 8 bases lay outside the gene matches. Germline CDR1 is MDHEN and CDR2 is SYDVKM. CDR3 length: 17 amino acids. Here the CDR3 reads CASSPVAGVANTGELFF. CDR3 sequence (DNA): TGTGCCAGCAGCCCTGTAGCGGGAGTGGCGAACACCGGGGAGCTGTTTTTT.

This chain links TRBV6-6 with TRBJ2-3, with 9 positions matching TRBD1. CDR3 length: 15 residues. Germline CDR1 reads MNHNY; CDR2 reads SVGAGI (reference sequence). The J segment lost 2 bases and the V segment lost 6 bases, leaving 6 bases of the junction unmatched. The DNA for the CDR3 is TGTGCCAGCAGGGGGACAGGGAATCCCACAGATACGCAGTATTTT. This encodes CASRGTGNPTDTQYF.

V gene TRBV9 combines with J gene TRBJ1-5, with a weak D call TRBD1 (5 bases). Trimming left V 0 bases short and J 8 bases short, with 12 bases between. Germline CDR1 and CDR2: SGDLS and YYNGEE. There are 14 residues in the CDR3. This CDR3 reads CASSVGGFTEPQHF. Here the CDR3 DNA reads TGTGCCAGCAGCGTAGGGGGCTTTACAGAGCCCCAGCATTTT.

The chain couples TRBV7-2 to TRBJ2-1; tentatively, D is TRBD1 (6 bases). Germline loops: CDR1 SGHTA, CDR2 FQGNSA. V dropped 3 bases and J dropped 4 bases, with 13 bases sitting between them. The CDR3 totals 15 residues. This CDR3 reads CASSFRQAPYNEQFF. CDR3 DNA sequence: TGTGCCAGCAGCTTCAGACAGGCCCCGTACAATGAGCAGTTCTTC.

J is TRBJ2-1 and V is TRBV6-5, with D perhaps matching TRBD2 (5 bases). Germline loops: CDR1 MNHEY, CDR2 SVGAGI. Between the trimmed V and J ends, which lost 2 bases and 3 bases, there was a span of 14 bases. The CDR3 spans 16 residues. The CDR3 loop is CASSYQPMAGYNEQFF. In DNA, the CDR3 is TGTGCCAGCAGTTACCAACCTATGGCGGGCTACAATGAGCAGTTCTTC.

The V gene is TRBV19, the J gene TRBJ1-3; 9 bases are shared with TRBD1. J was trimmed by 2 bases and V by 3 bases; bases with no gene match: 8. This CDR3 is built from 17 residues. Looked up from germline, CDR1 is LNHDA and CDR2 is SQIVND (reference sequence). CDR3 bases: TGTGCCAGTAGTATGAGGGGACAGGGTCTCGCTGGAAACACCATATATTTT. The encoded protein is CASSMRGQGLAGNTIYF.